This T cell receptor (beta chain) came from a study of CD8 T cells in ankylosing spondylitis. Regarding the study as a whole: A TCR beta motif of fewer than ten highly homologous variants seemed to mark ankylosing spondylitis blood. Prior literature has documented some motif variants in synovial fluid and blood from reactive arthritis.

Making the TCR beta libraries involved quantitative 5'-RACE with molecular barcodes. TCRdb fed the 5' RACE reads into MiXCR, producing one record per CDR3 protein. The table lists some 220,000 distinct CDR3 sequences, 6% to 8.5% of them singletons. From germline, CDR1 is DFQATT and CDR2 SNEGSKA (reference sequence). V lost 6 bases and J 1 base, leaving 12 bases between the germline ends. The CDR3 is 13 amino acids. In the case of this clonotype: The antigen remains unidentified.

The sample was blood, either unsorted or a sorted T cell fraction (not recorded which). This clonotype originated in a male donor with ankylosing spondylitis. The chain uses TRBV20-1 and TRBJ1-1; tentatively, D is TRBD1 (5 bases). The CDR3 reads CSAPWDGNTEAFF. The CDR3 DNA reads as TGCAGTGCCCCCTGGGACGGGAACACTGAAGCTTTCTTT.